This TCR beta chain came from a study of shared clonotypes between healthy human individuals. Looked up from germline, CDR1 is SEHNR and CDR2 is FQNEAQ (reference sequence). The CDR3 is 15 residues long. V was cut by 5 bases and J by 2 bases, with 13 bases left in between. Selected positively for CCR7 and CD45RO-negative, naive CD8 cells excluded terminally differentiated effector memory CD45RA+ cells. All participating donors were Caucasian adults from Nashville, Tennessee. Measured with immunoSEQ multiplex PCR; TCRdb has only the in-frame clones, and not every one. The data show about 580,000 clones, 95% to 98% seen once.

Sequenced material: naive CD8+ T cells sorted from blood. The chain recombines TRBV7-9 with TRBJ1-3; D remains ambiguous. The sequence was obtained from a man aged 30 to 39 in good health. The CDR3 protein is CASSPSWGTGNTIYF. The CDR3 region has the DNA TGTGCCAGCAGCCCCTCTTGGGGAACTGGAAACACCATATATTTT.